This T cell receptor beta chain appears in the sequencing data of a study of siplizumab effects on memory and regulatory T cells. Broader study findings: There were only a minor fraction of alloreactive clones that mapped to unstimulated subsets.

A note on this clone: Its target is unknown.

Produced via immunoSEQ multiplex PCR; TCRdb's table is partial and in-frame only. The table has over 100,000 clones, roughly 93% seen once. The sample consisted of Tregs sorted from blood. The sequence derives from a human donor in good health.

The CDR3 here is CASSLGWGRDTEAFF. The CDR3, as DNA: TGTGCCAGCAGCTTAGGATGGGGCCGGGACACTGAAGCTTTCTTT. This chain connects TRBV7-6 to TRBJ1-1; D might be TRBD1 (5 bases). V was pared by 1 base and J by 3 bases, with 12 bases between. The CDR3 has 15 residues. CDR1 SGHVS and CDR2 FNYEAQ come from the germline V gene.